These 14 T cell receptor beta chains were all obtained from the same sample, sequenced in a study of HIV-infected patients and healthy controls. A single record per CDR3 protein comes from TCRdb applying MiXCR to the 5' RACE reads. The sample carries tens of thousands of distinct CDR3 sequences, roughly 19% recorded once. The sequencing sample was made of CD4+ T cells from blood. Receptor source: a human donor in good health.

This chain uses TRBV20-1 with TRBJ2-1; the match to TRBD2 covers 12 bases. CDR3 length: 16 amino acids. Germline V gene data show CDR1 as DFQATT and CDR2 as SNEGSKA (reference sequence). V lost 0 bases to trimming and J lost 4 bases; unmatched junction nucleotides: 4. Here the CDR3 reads CSARETSGGEYNEQFF. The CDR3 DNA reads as TGCAGTGCTAGAGAGACTAGCGGGGGTGAATACAATGAGCAGTTCTTC.

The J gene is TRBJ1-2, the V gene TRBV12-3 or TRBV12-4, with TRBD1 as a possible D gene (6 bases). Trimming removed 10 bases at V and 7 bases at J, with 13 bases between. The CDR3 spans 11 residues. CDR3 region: CATRGRSGYTF. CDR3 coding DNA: TGTGCCACCCGGGGGCGAAGTGGCTACACCTTC.

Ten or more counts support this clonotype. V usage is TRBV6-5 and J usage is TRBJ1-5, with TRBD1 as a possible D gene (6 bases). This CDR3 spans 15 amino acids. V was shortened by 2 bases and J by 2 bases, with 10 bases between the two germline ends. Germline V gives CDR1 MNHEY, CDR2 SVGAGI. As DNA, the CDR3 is TGTGCCAGCAGTTACGACGGGGGCCGCAATCAGCCCCAGCATTTT. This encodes CASSYDGGRNQPQHF.

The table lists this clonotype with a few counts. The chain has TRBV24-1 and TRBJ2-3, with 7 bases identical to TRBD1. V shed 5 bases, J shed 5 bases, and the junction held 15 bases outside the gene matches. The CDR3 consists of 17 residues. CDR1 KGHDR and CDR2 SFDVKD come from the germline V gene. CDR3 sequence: CATSAAPGTAAGDTQYF. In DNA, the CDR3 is TGTGCCACCAGTGCCGCACCCGGGACAGCGGCGGGAGATACGCAGTATTTT.

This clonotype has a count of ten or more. The CDR3 protein is CSAEGLQGAEETQYF. The DNA for the CDR3 is TGCAGTGCCGAAGGATTACAGGGGGCCGAAGAGACCCAGTACTTC. The chain joins TRBV20-1 to TRBJ2-5; 9 bases are shared with TRBD1. Germline CDR1 DFQATT, CDR2 SNEGSKA (reference sequence). Germline trimming cut 6 bases from V and 3 bases from J; bases unmatched to any gene: 11. The CDR3 totals 15 residues.

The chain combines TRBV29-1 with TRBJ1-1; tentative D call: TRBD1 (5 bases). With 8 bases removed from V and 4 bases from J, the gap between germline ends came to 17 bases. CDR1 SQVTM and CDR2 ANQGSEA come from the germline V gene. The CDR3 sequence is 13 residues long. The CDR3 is CSSTIFGGTEAFF. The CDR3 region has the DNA TGCAGCTCTACCATCTTCGGGGGCACTGAAGCTTTCTTT. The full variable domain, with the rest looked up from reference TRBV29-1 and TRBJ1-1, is SAVISQKPSRDICQRGTSLTIQCQVDSQVTMMFWYRQQPGQSLTLIATANQGSEATYESGFVIDKFPISRPNLTFSTLTVSNMSPEDSSIYLCSSTIFGGTEAFFGQGTRLTVV.

Written as DNA, the CDR3 is TGTGCCAGTAGTATCGTTGAGAACACTGAAGCTTTCTTT. Translated, it gives CASSIVENTEAFF. V gene TRBV19 combines with J gene TRBJ1-1; no reliable D call. The V end lost 3 bases, the J end lost 1 base, and 6 bases lay between the germline ends. CDR3 size: 13 residues. From germline, CDR1 is LNHDA and CDR2 SQIVND (reference sequence).

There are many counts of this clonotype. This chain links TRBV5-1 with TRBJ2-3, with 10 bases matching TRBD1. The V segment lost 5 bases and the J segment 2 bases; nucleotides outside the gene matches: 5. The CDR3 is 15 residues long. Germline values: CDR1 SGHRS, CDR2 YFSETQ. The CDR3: CASRAGTGVTDTQYF. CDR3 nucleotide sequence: TGCGCCAGCAGGGCCGGGACAGGGGTCACAGATACGCAGTATTTT.

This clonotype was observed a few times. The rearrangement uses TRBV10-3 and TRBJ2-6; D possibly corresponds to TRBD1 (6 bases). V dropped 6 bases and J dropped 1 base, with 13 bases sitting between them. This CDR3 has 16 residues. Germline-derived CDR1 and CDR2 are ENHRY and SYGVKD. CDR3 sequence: CAISGGQLSGANVLTF. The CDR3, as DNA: TGTGCCATCAGCGGCGGACAGTTATCTGGGGCCAACGTCCTGACTTTC.

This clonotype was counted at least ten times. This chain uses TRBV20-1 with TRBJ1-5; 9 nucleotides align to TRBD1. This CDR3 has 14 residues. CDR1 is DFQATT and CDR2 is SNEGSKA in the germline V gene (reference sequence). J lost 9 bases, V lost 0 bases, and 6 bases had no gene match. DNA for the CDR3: TGCAGTGCTAGAGAGACGACAGGGGGGGGGCCCCAGCATTTT. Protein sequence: CSARETTGGGPQHF.

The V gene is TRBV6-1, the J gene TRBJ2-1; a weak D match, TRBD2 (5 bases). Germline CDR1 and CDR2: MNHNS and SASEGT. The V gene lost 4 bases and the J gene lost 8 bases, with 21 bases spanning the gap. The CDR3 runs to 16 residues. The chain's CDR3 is CASSVTPGSGPHEQFF. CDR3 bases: TGTGCCAGCAGTGTCACACCGGGGTCCGGGCCCCATGAGCAGTTCTTC.

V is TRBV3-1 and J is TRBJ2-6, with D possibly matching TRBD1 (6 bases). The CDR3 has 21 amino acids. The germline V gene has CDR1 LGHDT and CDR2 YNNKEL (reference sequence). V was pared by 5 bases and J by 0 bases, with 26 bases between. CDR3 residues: CASSTITFPTTGTSGANVLTF. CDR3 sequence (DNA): TGTGCCAGCAGCACAATTACTTTCCCGACGACAGGAACCTCTGGGGCCAACGTCCTGACTTTC.

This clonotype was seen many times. For the CDR3, the DNA is TGTGCCAGCAGCCATCGTCGGGACCAAGAGACCCAGTACTTC. The encoded protein is CASSHRRDQETQYF. This chain joins TRBV3-1 and TRBJ2-5; D gene ambiguous. Germline-derived CDR1 and CDR2 are LGHDT and YNNKEL (reference sequence). Trimming left V 3 bases short and J 0 bases short, with 8 bases between. The CDR3 runs to 14 residues.

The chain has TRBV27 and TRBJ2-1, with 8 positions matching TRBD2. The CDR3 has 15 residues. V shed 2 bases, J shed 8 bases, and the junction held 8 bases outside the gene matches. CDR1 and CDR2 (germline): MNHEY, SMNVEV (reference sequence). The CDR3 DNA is TGTGCCAGCAGTTTAGGGGGACTAGGCTGGTATGAGCAGTTCTTC. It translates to CASSLGGLGWYEQFF.